The 9 T cell receptor beta chains listed next were all sequenced from one sample in a study of T cell responses to AZD1222 COVID-19 vaccine. Produced via immunoSEQ multiplex PCR; TCRdb's table is partial and in-frame only. This sample carries 95,000 to 130,000 clones, 85% to 95% of them seen once, and the ten largest clones take under 3.5%. The sample consisted of peripheral blood, taken on day 0 of AZD1222 vaccination. The receptors come from an adult in good health.

In this sample, this clone turned up once. The V gene is TRBV5-1, the J gene TRBJ2-7, with 13 bases that match TRBD2. Germline V lookup: CDR1 SGHRS, CDR2 YFSETQ. Trimming removed 0 bases from V and 2 bases from J; junction bases left unmatched: 2. The CDR3 totals 16 residues. The CDR3 protein is CASSLGGTSGAYEQYF. CDR3 DNA: TGCGCCAGCAGCTTGGGTGGGACTAGCGGGGCCTACGAGCAGTACTTC. Using reference TRBV5-1 and TRBJ2-7 for the parts outside the CDR3, the full variable domain is KAGVTQTPRYLIKTRGQQVTLSCSPISGHRSVSWYQQTPGQGLQFLFEYFSETQRNKGNFPGRFSGRQFSNSRSEMNVSTLELGDSALYLCASSLGGTSGAYEQYFGPGTRLTVT.

This clone appeared a single time. The CDR3 coding sequence is TGTGCCAGCAGCTTAGTTCTGCCCCCCTACAATGAGCAGTTCTTC. Translated, it gives CASSLVLPPYNEQFF. This sequence joins TRBV7-2 and TRBJ2-1; D unclear. Per germline, CDR1 SGHTA and CDR2 FQGNSA. The CDR3 contains 15 residues. The germline V and J ends were trimmed by 1 base and 2 bases, with 9 bases remaining between them.

The rearrangement uses TRBV5-1 and TRBJ2-7; 8 bases fit TRBD2. Germline V gene sequence: CDR1 SGHRS, CDR2 YFSETQ. The CDR3 is made up of 15 amino acids. V dropped 0 bases and J dropped 3; count of bases not matched to a gene: 5. CDR3 DNA sequence: TGCGCCAGCAGCTTGGCGGCGGGAGGAGGCTACGAGCAGTACTTC. It specifies CASSLAAGGGYEQYF. Drawing the rest from reference TRBV5-1 and TRBJ2-7, the complete variable domain is KAGVTQTPRYLIKTRGQQVTLSCSPISGHRSVSWYQQTPGQGLQFLFEYFSETQRNKGNFPGRFSGRQFSNSRSEMNVSTLELGDSALYLCASSLAAGGGYEQYFGPGTRLTVT.

This chain uses TRBV7-8 with TRBJ2-1; D is unresolved. The CDR3 contains 8 residues. Germline V gene data show CDR1 as SGHVS and CDR2 as FQNEAQ. Here the CDR3 DNA reads TGTGCTTGGAGTGAGCAGTTCTTC. Protein sequence: CAWSEQFF.

The chain employs TRBV19 and TRBJ1-5; D is ambiguous. V lost 7 bases and J 4 bases, leaving 11 bases between the germline ends. The CDR3 totals 13 residues. Germline values: CDR1 LNHDA, CDR2 SQIVND (reference sequence). CDR3 nucleotides: TGTGCCAGTACCTCCGTGCGGAATCAGCCCCAGCATTTT. As protein: CASTSVRNQPQHF.

The chain has TRBV25-1 and TRBJ2-6; D could derive from TRBD1 or TRBD2 (5 bases each). Trimming shortened V by 4 bases and J by 0 bases, and 10 bases separated the two germline ends. CDR3 length: 16 residues. Germline V gene data show CDR1 as MGHDK and CDR2 as SYGVNS. CDR3 nucleotide sequence: TGTGCCAGCAGTGCCGGGACCTTCTCTGGGGCCAACGTCCTGACTTTC. Translated, it gives CASSAGTFSGANVLTF.

This clone was seen once. The chain recombines TRBV12-5 with TRBJ1-1, with D unresolved. With 6 bases removed from V and 2 bases from J, the gap between germline ends came to 10 bases. This CDR3 spans 13 amino acids. From germline, CDR1 is LGHNT and CDR2 FRNRAP. The DNA of the CDR3 is TGTGCTAGTGGGCCGAGAGATAACACTGAAGCTTTCTTT. This codes for CASGPRDNTEAFF.

This rearrangement joins TRBV24-1 to TRBJ2-3, with 10 nucleotides matching TRBD2. The CDR3 totals 18 residues. The junction had 18 bases not matched to a gene; V was cut back by 5 bases and J by 8 bases. Germline V lookup: CDR1 KGHDR, CDR2 SFDVKD. The CDR3 nucleotides read TGTGCCACCAGTGGAGAAGCGGGAGGGAGCAGTACTTCAGGTACGCAGTATTTT. Residues: CATSGEAGGSSTSGTQYF.

In its sample, this clone was seen once. The chain couples TRBV19 to TRBJ1-5, with D maybe TRBD1 (5 bases). Germline V CDR1 and CDR2: LNHDA, SQIVND (reference sequence). The CDR3 contains 15 residues. Between the trimmed V and J ends, which lost 5 bases and 5 bases, there was a span of 16 bases. The CDR3 bases are TGTGCCAGTAGTTGGACGCAGGGATCCCATCAGCCCCAGCATTTT. It is translated as CASSWTQGSHQPQHF.